These 8 T cell receptor beta chains came from one sample sequenced in a study of blood T cell repertoires in COVID-19. TCRdb's copy holds only in-frame clones and misses some; the assay was immunoSEQ multiplex PCR. The profile covers 80,000 to 95,000 clones, with around 90% appearing a single time and under 3.5% taken by the ten largest. Sequencing was done on a sample of peripheral blood. All receptors derive from a woman in her 70s with acute or convalescent COVID-19.

The J gene is TRBJ1-1, the V gene TRBV7-2; D gene unclear. Trimming removed 5 bases at V and 0 bases at J, with 16 bases between. The CDR3 is 16 residues long. The germline V gene has CDR1 SGHTA and CDR2 FQGNSA. Here the CDR3 DNA reads TGTGCCAGCAGCCTAATGCAAGTTGCGGTGAACACTGAAGCTTTCTTT. It yields the protein CASSLMQVAVNTEAFF. The complete variable domain, with remaining parts taken from reference TRBV7-2 and TRBJ1-1, reads GAGVSQSPSNKVTEKGKDVELRCDPISGHTALYWYRQSLGQGLEFLIYFQGNSAPDKSGLPSDRFSAERTGGSVSTLTIQRTQQEDSAVYLCASSLMQVAVNTEAFFGQGTRLTVV.

This chain links TRBV7-2 with TRBJ1-1; 7 nucleotides agree with TRBD1. CDR3 length equals 18 residues. The junction had 15 bases not matched to a gene; V was cut back by 4 bases and J by 1 base. Germline values: CDR1 SGHTA, CDR2 FQGNSA. The CDR3 nucleotides read TGTGCCAGCAGCTACATCTTAAAACCGGGACAGACGAACACTGAAGCTTTCTTT. Its protein product is CASSYILKPGQTNTEAFF.

The rearrangement uses TRBV10-3 and TRBJ2-2; D is unresolved. The V and J ends lost 4 bases and 5 bases respectively, with 14 bases between them. Germline-derived CDR1 and CDR2 are ENHRY and SYGVKD. CDR3 length: 15 residues. CDR3: CAISAFTVGTGELFF. CDR3 coding DNA: TGTGCCATCAGTGCATTCACAGTTGGGACCGGGGAGCTGTTTTTT.

The table lists this clone with a count of one. The V call is TRBV20-1, the J call TRBJ2-2; tentatively, D is TRBD1 (6 bases). Trimming took 3 bases from V and 1 from J, leaving 12 bases between them. The CDR3 has 15 amino acids. The germline V gene encodes CDR1 DFQATT and CDR2 SNEGSKA (reference sequence). CDR3 in amino acids: CSASLGAQNTGELFF. The CDR3 DNA reads TGCAGTGCTAGTTTGGGGGCACAGAACACCGGGGAGCTGTTTTTT.

This chain connects TRBV6-1 to TRBJ1-2; a weak D match, TRBD1 (5 bases). The V gene's germline CDR1 is MNHNS and CDR2 SASEGT. Trimming removed 10 bases at V and 3 bases at J, with 12 bases between. The CDR3 consists of 12 residues. The CDR3: CAIGRVDYGYTF. The CDR3 nucleotides read TGTGCCATCGGCAGGGTAGACTATGGCTACACCTTC.

This chain connects TRBV30 to TRBJ1-6; TRBD1 aligns across 12 bases. This CDR3 contains 14 residues. CDR1 is GTSNPN and CDR2 is SVGIG in the germline V gene (reference sequence). Trimming at V came to 0 bases and at J to 10 bases, leaving 1 base not matched to a gene. CDR3 amino acids: CAWSVGTGGSPLHF. CDR3 DNA: TGTGCCTGGAGTGTCGGGACAGGGGGCTCACCCCTCCACTTT.

This chain uses TRBV11-2 with TRBJ1-1; unclear D gene. Trimming shortened V by 1 base and J by 4 bases, and 13 bases separated the two germline ends. Germline values: CDR1 SGHAT, CDR2 FQNNGV. The CDR3 runs to 15 residues. The CDR3 sequence: CASSLALVTGTEAFF. The DNA for the CDR3 is TGTGCCAGCAGCTTAGCCCTCGTGACGGGCACTGAAGCTTTCTTT.

The chain recombines TRBV7-8 with TRBJ1-5, with 7 bases matching TRBD1. The CDR3 is 16 amino acids. Germline V gene data show CDR1 as SGHVS and CDR2 as FQNEAQ. The J segment lost 0 bases and the V segment lost 5 bases, leaving 7 bases of the junction unmatched. CDR3 protein: CASSPRTGDSNQPQHF. The CDR3 bases are TGTGCCAGCAGCCCCCGAACAGGGGATAGCAATCAGCCCCAGCATTTT.